This T cell receptor (beta chain) comes out of a study of shared clonotypes between healthy human individuals. Study-level findings and limits: Clonotype sharing among donors was expected to depend on sequencing depth.

Germline V gene sequence: CDR1 ENHRY, CDR2 SYGVKD. The trim removed 6 bases at V and 0 bases at J, leaving 9 bases unmatched. This CDR3 contains 18 residues. Of note for this clone: Its antigen is unknown.

Clones were sequenced by immunoSEQ multiplex PCR, and TCRdb holds only the in-frame ones, with some missing. The sample shows about 2 million clones, 90% to 95% of them seen only once. The genes are TRBV10-3 and TRBJ2-6; 9 bases are shared with TRBD1. The sequenced sample was naive CD4+ T cells sorted from blood. Noted subset: CD45RA+ positively selected. This sequence originates from a man aged 18-30 years in good health. CDR3 region: CAISPTGTGYSGANVLTF. CDR3 sequence (DNA): TGTGCCATCAGCCCAACCGGGACAGGGTACTCTGGGGCCAACGTCCTGACTTTC.